Given below is one T cell receptor beta chain in context. No antigen is known for it. The data are from a study of OX40 agonist ivuxolimab in advanced cancers. Study information: Among those enrolled, mean age was about 63 years (range 23 to 79) and 82.7% were male. Findings and limits, study-wide: Clonal expansion was among the lowest in partial responders at 0.1-3.0 mg/kg, especially CD8+.

Germline CDR1 reads MDHEN; CDR2 reads SYDVKM. The CDR3 has 14 residues. V gave up 2 bases and J gave up 2 bases, with 9 bases separating them. The method was immunoSEQ multiplex PCR; TCRdb's version includes in-frame clones alone and lacks a portion of them. The data hold tens of thousands of clones, with around 73% observed a single time. J is TRBJ1-1 and V is TRBV28; D uncertain. Sequencing used CD4+ or CD8+ T cells sorted from blood, obtained in a trial of the OX40 agonist ivuxolimab. The origin of this receptor is an adult with an advanced solid tumor such as melanoma, head and neck, liver or kidney cancer. CDR3 sequence reads: CASSLLLLNTEAFF. CDR3 nucleotides: TGTGCCAGCAGTTTACTATTACTCAACACTGAAGCTTTCTTT.